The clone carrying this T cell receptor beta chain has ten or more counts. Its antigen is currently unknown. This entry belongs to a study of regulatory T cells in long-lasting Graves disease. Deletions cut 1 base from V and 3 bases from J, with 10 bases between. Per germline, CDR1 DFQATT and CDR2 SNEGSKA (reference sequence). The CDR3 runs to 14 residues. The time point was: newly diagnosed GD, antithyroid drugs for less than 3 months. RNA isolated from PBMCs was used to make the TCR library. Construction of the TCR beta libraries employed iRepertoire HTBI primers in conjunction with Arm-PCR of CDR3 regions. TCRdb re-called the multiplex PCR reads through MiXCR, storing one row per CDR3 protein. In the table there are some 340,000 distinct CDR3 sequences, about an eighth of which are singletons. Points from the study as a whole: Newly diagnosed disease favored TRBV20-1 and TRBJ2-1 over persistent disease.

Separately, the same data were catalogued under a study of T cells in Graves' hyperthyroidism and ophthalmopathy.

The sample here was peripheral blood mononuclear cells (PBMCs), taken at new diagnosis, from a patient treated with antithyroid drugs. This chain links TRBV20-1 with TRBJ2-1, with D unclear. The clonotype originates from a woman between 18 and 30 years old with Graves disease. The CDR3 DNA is TGCAGTGCTAGAGGCAGCACCAACTACAATGAGCAGTTCTTC. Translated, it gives CSARGSTNYNEQFF.